A single sample gave rise to the 29 T cell receptor beta chains below, sequenced in a study of regulatory and conventional T cells in RAG deficiency. The sorted conventional CD4+ T cells were CD25-low and CD127-high, with genomic DNA sequenced. Generated by immunoSEQ multiplex PCR, the TCRdb table keeps only in-frame clones and is missing some. In the table there are approximately 30,000 clones, approximately 96% of which are singletons. These data were also filed under a second study, of regulatory T cells. That study adds: Primers: 52 TRBV forward and 13 TRBJ reverse.

Sequenced input: CD25- CD4+ T cells sorted from blood. Source of these receptors: a human donor in good health.

V is TRBV11-2 and J is TRBJ1-3; 8 bases map to TRBD1. Germline V gene sequence: CDR1 SGHAT, CDR2 FQNNGV. The CDR3 contains 16 residues. The trim removed 3 bases at V and 4 bases at J, leaving 8 bases unmatched. This CDR3 reads CASSFFPGGAGNTIYF. The CDR3 region has the DNA TGTGCCAGCAGCTTTTTTCCAGGGGGCGCAGGAAACACCATATATTTT.

In DNA form, the CDR3 reads TGTGCCAGCAGGAGGACAGGGAGATTCACAGATACGCAGTATTTT. Amino acids: CASRRTGRFTDTQYF. J is TRBJ2-3 and V is TRBV6-5, with 8 nucleotides matching TRBD1. V was clipped by 6 bases and J by 2 bases; unmatched bases: 7. Looked up from germline, CDR1 is MNHEY and CDR2 is SVGAGI. This CDR3 spans 15 amino acids.

The chain joins TRBV5-1 to TRBJ1-1; D not certain. Trimming stripped 2 bases from V and 0 bases from J, with 11 bases between. The CDR3 sequence is 15 residues long. The germline gives CDR1 SGHRS, CDR2 YFSETQ. CDR3 coding DNA: TGCGCCAGCAGCTTTTTAGCAGATATGAACACTGAAGCTTTCTTT. Protein sequence: CASSFLADMNTEAFF.

The CDR3 spells CSARDEYTIYF. CDR3 sequence (DNA): TGCAGTGCTAGAGATGAGTACACCATATATTTT. The rearrangement links TRBV20-1 to TRBJ1-3; D is undetermined. CDR1 is DFQATT and CDR2 is SNEGSKA in the germline V gene (reference sequence). Trimming pared 0 bases from V and 8 bases from J, leaving 5 bases between. The CDR3 runs 11 residues.

The chain couples TRBV5-4 to TRBJ2-3; D remains unclear. This CDR3 has 15 residues. Germline CDR1 reads SGHNT; CDR2 reads YYREEE (reference sequence). V shed 0 bases and J shed 1 base, with 9 bases lying between them. CDR3 nucleotide sequence: TGTGCCAGCAGCTTGGCGTTTACGGGCACAGATACGCAGTATTTT. Residues: CASSLAFTGTDTQYF.

This sequence joins TRBV5-6 and TRBJ1-2; tentative D call: TRBD1 (6 bases). Germline V gene data show CDR1 as SGHDT and CDR2 as YYEEEE. V was cut by 1 base and J by 0 bases, with 7 bases left in between. This CDR3 is built from 14 residues. The CDR3 DNA sequence: TGTGCCAGCAGCTTGAGGGGGACTAACTATGGCTACACCTTC. It encodes CASSLRGTNYGYTF.

The chain joins TRBV5-1 to TRBJ2-1; 9 positions match TRBD1. CDR1 is SGHRS and CDR2 is YFSETQ in the germline V gene. CDR3 size: 20 residues. V lost 3 bases and J lost 1; bases outside the gene matches: 17. This CDR3 is CASSSRWLTGGFGSYNEQFF. The CDR3 coding sequence is TGCGCCAGCAGCTCGAGGTGGCTTACAGGGGGCTTTGGTTCCTACAATGAGCAGTTCTTC.

This chain uses TRBV4-2 with TRBJ2-4, with unresolved D. V lost 0 bases, J lost 5 bases, and 5 bases lay in between. CDR1 LGHNA and CDR2 YNFKEQ come from the germline V gene. The CDR3 sequence is 13 residues long. DNA for the CDR3: TGTGCCAGCAGCCAAGACTCCGAAAACATTCAGTACTTC. Amino acids: CASSQDSENIQYF.

The chain links TRBV28 to TRBJ1-5, with D unclear. CDR3 length equals 15 residues. Germline CDR1 and CDR2: MDHEN and SYDVKM. V was shortened by 3 bases and J by 0 bases, with 9 bases between the two germline ends. DNA for the CDR3: TGTGCCAGCAGTTTCCTACAGTTTAGCAATCAGCCCCAGCATTTT. Protein product: CASSFLQFSNQPQHF.

J is TRBJ2-1 and V is TRBV18, with no clear D. CDR1 is KGHSH, CDR2 LQKENI, per germline. V was trimmed by 4 bases and J by 0 bases, leaving 13 bases between them. The CDR3 has 16 amino acids. CDR3 nucleotide sequence: TGTGCCAGCTCACGCAAGACTTTAAACTCCTACAATGAGCAGTTCTTC. Its translation is CASSRKTLNSYNEQFF.

V gene TRBV5-8 combines with J gene TRBJ2-1, with 15 bases lining up with TRBD2. Per germline, CDR1 SGHTS and CDR2 YDEGEE. CDR3 length equals 19 residues. The junction had 5 bases not matched to a gene; V was cut back by 0 bases and J by 1 base. CDR3 sequence: CASSLDGTSGRRSYNEQFF. CDR3 nucleotide sequence: TGTGCCAGCAGCTTGGATGGGACTAGCGGGAGGAGGTCCTACAATGAGCAGTTCTTC.

The chain links TRBV12-5 to TRBJ2-7, with D possibly matching TRBD1 (6 bases). This CDR3 region has 15 residues. V was shortened by 5 bases and J by 6 bases, with 20 bases between the two germline ends. Germline lookup yields CDR1 LGHNT and CDR2 FRNRAP. CDR3 DNA: TGTGCTAGTGGTCCATCAGGGCGAGGGGGATCCGAGCAGTACTTC. This sequence encodes CASGPSGRGGSEQYF.

The rearrangement uses TRBV6-1 and TRBJ1-1; no reliable D call. Between the trimmed V and J ends, which lost 1 base and 5 bases, there was a span of 8 bases. This CDR3 is built from 13 residues. Germline CDR1 is MNHNS and CDR2 is SASEGT. The CDR3 is CASSEVRGTEAFF. In DNA form, the CDR3 reads TGTGCCAGCAGTGAAGTCAGAGGAACTGAAGCTTTCTTT.

The chain carries TRBV11-2 and TRBJ1-2, with D perhaps matching TRBD1 (6 bases). The germline V gene encodes CDR1 SGHAT and CDR2 FQNNGV. Trimming shortened V by 0 bases and J by 4 bases, and 12 bases separated the two germline ends. CDR3 size: 15 residues. The CDR3: CASSLDTGLAYGYTF. The DNA for the CDR3 is TGTGCCAGCAGCTTAGATACAGGGTTGGCCTATGGCTACACCTTC. Drawing the rest from reference TRBV11-2 and TRBJ1-2, the complete variable domain is EAGVAQSPRYKIIEKRQSVAFWCNPISGHATLYWYQQILGQGPKLLIQFQNNGVVDDSQLPKDRFSAERLKGVDSTLKIQPAKLEDSAVYLCASSLDTGLAYGYTFGSGTRLTVV.

The V and J genes are TRBV6-5 and TRBJ1-5, with D perhaps TRBD1 (6 bases). V lost 8 bases to trimming and J lost 5 bases, with 10 bases between them. Per germline, CDR1 MNHEY and CDR2 SVGAGI. This CDR3 is 12 amino acids long. The CDR3 is CASGTGYQPQHF. CDR3 DNA: TGTGCCAGCGGAACAGGGTATCAGCCCCAGCATTTT.

The chain couples TRBV19 to TRBJ2-1; 13 positions match TRBD2. The CDR3 extends over 19 amino acids. Germline assignment: CDR1 LNHDA and CDR2 SQIVND (reference sequence). With V trimmed by 2 bases and J by 3 bases, 10 bases remained unmatched. The CDR3 reads CASSIRTSGGATLYNEQFF. The CDR3 DNA reads TGTGCCAGTAGTATACGAACTAGCGGGGGGGCAACCCTCTACAATGAGCAGTTCTTC.

The chain recombines TRBV4-2 with TRBJ2-7, with 8 bases that match TRBD2. Germline V gives CDR1 LGHNA, CDR2 YNFKEQ. The length of the CDR3 is 20 residues. Trimming cost V 0 bases and J 6 bases; bases outside gene matches: 22. CDR3 loop: CASSQDGPAGADNYLGEQYF. The DNA of the CDR3 is TGTGCCAGCAGCCAAGACGGCCCAGCGGGGGCCGATAACTACTTAGGCGAGCAGTACTTC.

The rearrangement links TRBV10-3 to TRBJ2-1; 8 positions match TRBD1. The V gene's germline CDR1 is ENHRY and CDR2 SYGVKD. This CDR3 contains 15 residues. V shed 7 bases, J shed 10 bases, and the junction held 15 bases outside the gene matches. CDR3 region: CAINPGTGVFNEQFF. CDR3 bases: TGTGCCATCAATCCCGGGACAGGCGTCTTCAACGAGCAGTTCTTC.

J is TRBJ2-7 and V is TRBV6-1, with TRBD1 identical over 7 bases. The trim removed 3 bases at V and 2 bases at J, leaving 7 bases unmatched. Per the germline V gene, CDR1 is MNHNS and CDR2 is SASEGT. The CDR3 sequence is 15 residues long. The CDR3 protein is CASSEPGQLTYEQYF. CDR3 coding DNA: TGTGCCAGCAGTGAGCCGGGACAGCTAACCTACGAGCAGTACTTC.

CDR3 DNA: TGTGCCAGCAGTTTGAATAGCGGGGGAGGCACAGATACGCAGTATTTT. This codes for CASSLNSGGGTDTQYF. The V gene is TRBV6-5, the J gene TRBJ2-3, with 9 bases lining up with TRBD2. Germline V gene lookup returns CDR1 MNHEY and CDR2 SVGAGI. CDR3 length equals 16 residues. After removal of 4 bases from V and 1 base from J, the junction contained 6 bases not matched to a gene.

This chain links TRBV9 with TRBJ2-3; D gene uncertain. The CDR3 consists of 14 residues. The V end was cut by 0 bases, the J end by 2 bases, with 7 bases between. CDR1 SGDLS and CDR2 YYNGEE come from the germline V gene. CDR3 residues: CASSVASSTDTQYF. CDR3 DNA: TGTGCCAGCAGCGTAGCCAGTTCCACAGATACGCAGTATTTT.

The chain joins TRBV5-5 to TRBJ2-7; D not resolved. Trimming cost V 0 bases and J 2 bases, with 6 bases left between them. The germline V gene encodes CDR1 SGHKS and CDR2 YYEKEE (reference sequence). The CDR3 has 13 residues. DNA for the CDR3: TGTGCCAGCAGCTTGGACAGCCCCTACGAGCAGTACTTC. Protein product: CASSLDSPYEQYF.

V and J are TRBV10-1 and TRBJ1-4; D remains ambiguous. Germline V gives CDR1 WNHNN, CDR2 SYGVQD (reference sequence). V lost 8 bases, J lost 13 bases, and 20 bases lay in between. The CDR3 sequence is 13 residues long. The CDR3 DNA sequence: TGCGCCAGCCCCCGCCGGGGAGCCGACCGACTGTTTTTT. It codes for CASPRRGADRLFF.

J is TRBJ2-2 and V is TRBV5-6; possibly TRBD1 for D (5 bases). The CDR3 runs 16 residues. Trimming pared 0 bases from V and 1 base from J, leaving 10 bases between. Germline-derived CDR1 and CDR2 are SGHDT and YYEEEE. In DNA, the CDR3 is TGTGCCAGCAGCTTGGTAGGGGTAGGGAACACCGGGGAGCTGTTTTTT. Amino acids: CASSLVGVGNTGELFF.

The gene calls are TRBV7-9 and TRBJ1-3, with 9 bases fitting TRBD1. The germline V gene has CDR1 SEHNR and CDR2 FQNEAQ (reference sequence). V lost 5 bases and J lost 2; bases outside the gene matches: 7. CDR3 length: 16 residues. CDR3 region: CASSTRDRGTGNTIYF. As DNA, the CDR3 is TGTGCCAGCAGCACACGAGACAGGGGGACTGGAAACACCATATATTTT.

The CDR3 DNA reads as TGTGCTAGTGCCCCCGGACAGGGGGCAAGTAGCAATCAGCCCCAGCATTTT. Its protein product is CASAPGQGASSNQPQHF. The chain combines TRBV12-5 with TRBJ1-5; 11 nucleotides align to TRBD1. Germline lookup yields CDR1 LGHNT and CDR2 FRNRAP. The V and J ends lost 7 bases and 0 bases, in that order; junction bases with no gene match: 8. The CDR3 contains 17 residues.

With respect to this clone: Germline is not matched at one junction end, which may reflect a read error. Other DNA sequences within the sample encode an identical CDR3. V and J are TRBV30 and TRBJ2-2; the D is unclear. This CDR3 comprises 15 residues. Germline V gene data show CDR1 as GTSNPN and CDR2 as SVGIG (reference sequence). The CDR3 DNA reads TGTGCCTGGAGTGTAGAGTTGAGTGAGGTATCAAGTCTGTTTTTC. Translating gives CAWSVELSEVSSLFF.

The V call is TRBV2, the J call TRBJ2-5; tentative D call: TRBD2 (6 bases). The CDR3 is 14 residues long. The V gene lost 6 bases and the J gene lost 0 bases, with 11 bases spanning the gap. CDR1 is SNHLY, CDR2 FYNNEI, per germline. CDR3 sequence: CASRRDGNQETQYF. In nucleotides, the CDR3 is TGTGCCAGCAGGCGGGACGGAAACCAAGAGACCCAGTACTTC.

V usage is TRBV5-4 and J usage is TRBJ2-3, with TRBD1 matching over 8 bases. J gave up 3 bases and V 4 bases, and 10 bases lay outside the gene matches. The CDR3 extends over 16 amino acids. Germline CDR1 SGHNT, CDR2 YYREEE (reference sequence). This CDR3 is CASSQRTGTLTDTQYF. DNA for the CDR3: TGTGCCAGCAGCCAAAGGACAGGGACGTTAACAGATACGCAGTATTTT.